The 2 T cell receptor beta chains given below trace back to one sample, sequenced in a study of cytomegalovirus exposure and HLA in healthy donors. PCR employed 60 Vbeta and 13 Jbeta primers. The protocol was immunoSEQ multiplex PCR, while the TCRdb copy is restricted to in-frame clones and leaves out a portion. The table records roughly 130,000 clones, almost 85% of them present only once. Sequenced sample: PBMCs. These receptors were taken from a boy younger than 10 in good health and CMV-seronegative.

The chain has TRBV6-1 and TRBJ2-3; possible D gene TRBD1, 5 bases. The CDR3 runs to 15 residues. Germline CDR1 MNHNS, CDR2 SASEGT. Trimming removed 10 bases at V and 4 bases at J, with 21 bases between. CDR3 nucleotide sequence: TGTGCCACCTTTCCTTGGGGCGGACCCTCAGATACGCAGTATTTT. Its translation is CATFPWGGPSDTQYF.

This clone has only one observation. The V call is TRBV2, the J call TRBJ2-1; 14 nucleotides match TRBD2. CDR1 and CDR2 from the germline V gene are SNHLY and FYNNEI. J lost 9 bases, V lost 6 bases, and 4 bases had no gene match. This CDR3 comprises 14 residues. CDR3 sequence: CASRGLAGVCEQFF. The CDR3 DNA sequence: TGTGCCAGCAGGGGACTAGCGGGAGTGTGTGAGCAGTTCTTC.